The sequence of this T cell receptor beta chain was determined in a study of shared clonotypes between healthy human individuals. Libraries were prepared by immunoSEQ multiplex PCR; TCRdb keeps only in-frame clonotypes and omits some of them. The sample has roughly 1,600,000 clones, approximately 98.5% seen once. The CDR3 is 12 residues long. V was shortened by 8 bases and J by 4 bases, with 11 bases between the two germline ends. Germline values: CDR1 MDHEN, CDR2 SYDVKM. The clonotype was recovered from a young man in good health. The chain uses TRBV28 and TRBJ1-2, with D unclear. The sequencing input was naive CD4+ T cells sorted from blood. Indicated subset: CD45RA+ positively selected. CDR3 DNA: TGTGCCAGCCAGAACAGCCTCTATGGCTACACCTTC. This gives the protein CASQNSLYGYTF.